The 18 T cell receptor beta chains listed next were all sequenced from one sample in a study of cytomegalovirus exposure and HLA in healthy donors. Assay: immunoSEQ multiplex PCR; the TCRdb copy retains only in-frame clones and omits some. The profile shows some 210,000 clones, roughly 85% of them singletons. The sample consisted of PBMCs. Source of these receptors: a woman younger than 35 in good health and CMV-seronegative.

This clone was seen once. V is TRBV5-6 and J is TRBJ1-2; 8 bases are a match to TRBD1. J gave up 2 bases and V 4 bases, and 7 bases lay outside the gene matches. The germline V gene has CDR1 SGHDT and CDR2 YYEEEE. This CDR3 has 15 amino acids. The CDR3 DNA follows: TGTGCCAGCAGCCGCCCGACAGGGGCGAACTATGGCTACACCTTC. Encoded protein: CASSRPTGANYGYTF.

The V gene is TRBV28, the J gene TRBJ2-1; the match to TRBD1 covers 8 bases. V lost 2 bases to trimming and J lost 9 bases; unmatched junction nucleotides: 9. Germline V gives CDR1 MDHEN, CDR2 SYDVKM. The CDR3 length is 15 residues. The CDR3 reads CASSLPRTGPGEQFF. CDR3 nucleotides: TGTGCCAGCAGTTTACCAAGGACAGGGCCCGGTGAGCAGTTCTTC.

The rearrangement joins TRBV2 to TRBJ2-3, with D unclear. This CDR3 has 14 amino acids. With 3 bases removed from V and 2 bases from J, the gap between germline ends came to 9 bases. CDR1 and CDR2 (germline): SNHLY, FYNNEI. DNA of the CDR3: TGTGCCAGCAGTGACCCTAAGCTCACAGATACGCAGTATTTT. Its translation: CASSDPKLTDTQYF.

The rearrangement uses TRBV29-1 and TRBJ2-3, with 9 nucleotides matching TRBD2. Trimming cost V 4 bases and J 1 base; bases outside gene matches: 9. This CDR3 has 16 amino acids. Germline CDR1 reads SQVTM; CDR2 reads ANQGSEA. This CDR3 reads CSVAPSAGGRTDTQYF. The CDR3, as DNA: TGCAGCGTTGCACCGTCAGCGGGGGGTCGCACAGATACGCAGTATTTT.

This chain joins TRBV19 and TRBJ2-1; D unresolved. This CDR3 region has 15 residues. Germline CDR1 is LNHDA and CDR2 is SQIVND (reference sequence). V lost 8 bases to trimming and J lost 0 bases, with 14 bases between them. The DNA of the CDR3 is TGTGCCAGTGGCCCACAGCTCCGCTCCTACAATGAGCAGTTCTTC. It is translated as CASGPQLRSYNEQFF.

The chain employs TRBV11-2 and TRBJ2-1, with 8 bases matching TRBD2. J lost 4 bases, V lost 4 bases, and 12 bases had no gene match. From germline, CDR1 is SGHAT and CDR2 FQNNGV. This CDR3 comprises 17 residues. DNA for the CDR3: TGTGCCAGCAGCTCCCCGGTAGTGGCGGGAGGATACAATGAGCAGTTCTTC. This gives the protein CASSSPVVAGGYNEQFF.

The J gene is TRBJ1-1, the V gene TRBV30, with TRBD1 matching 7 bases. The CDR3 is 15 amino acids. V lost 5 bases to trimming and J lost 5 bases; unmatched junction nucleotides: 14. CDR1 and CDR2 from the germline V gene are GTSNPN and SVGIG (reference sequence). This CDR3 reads CAWGRTGPRGTEAFF. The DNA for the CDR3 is TGTGCCTGGGGCCGGACAGGACCCCGAGGGACTGAAGCTTTCTTT.

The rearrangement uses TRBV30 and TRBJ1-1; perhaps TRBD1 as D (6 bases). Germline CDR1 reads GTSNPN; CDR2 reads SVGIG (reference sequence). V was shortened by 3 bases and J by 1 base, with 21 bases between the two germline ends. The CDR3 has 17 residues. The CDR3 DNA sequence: TGTGCCTGGAGGGGCACAGGGTTTCCCCGAGGGAACACTGAAGCTTTCTTT. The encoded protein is CAWRGTGFPRGNTEAFF. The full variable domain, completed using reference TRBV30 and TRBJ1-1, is SQTIHQWPATLVQPVGSPLSLECTVEGTSNPNLYWYRQAAGRGLQLLFYSVGIGQISSEVPQNLSASRPQDRQFILSSKKLLLSDSGFYLCAWRGTGFPRGNTEAFFGQGTRLTVV.

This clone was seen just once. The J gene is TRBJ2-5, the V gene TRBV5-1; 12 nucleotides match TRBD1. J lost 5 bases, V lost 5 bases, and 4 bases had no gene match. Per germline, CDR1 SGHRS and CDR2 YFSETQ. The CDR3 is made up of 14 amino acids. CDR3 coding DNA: TGCGCCAGCAGGACCGGGACAGGGGGCGAGACCCAGTACTTC. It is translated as CASRTGTGGETQYF.

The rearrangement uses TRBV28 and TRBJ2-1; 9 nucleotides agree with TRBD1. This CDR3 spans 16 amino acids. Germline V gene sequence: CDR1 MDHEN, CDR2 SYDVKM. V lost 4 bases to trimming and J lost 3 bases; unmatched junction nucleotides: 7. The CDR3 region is CASSSPGTGYYNEQFF. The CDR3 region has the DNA TGTGCCAGCAGTTCCCCCGGGACAGGGTACTACAATGAGCAGTTCTTC.

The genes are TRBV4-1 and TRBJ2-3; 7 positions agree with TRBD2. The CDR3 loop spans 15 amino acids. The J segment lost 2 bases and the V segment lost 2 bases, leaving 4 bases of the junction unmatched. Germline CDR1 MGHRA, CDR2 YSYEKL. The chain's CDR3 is CASSQHGLVTDTQYF. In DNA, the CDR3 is TGCGCCAGCAGCCAACACGGACTAGTCACAGATACGCAGTATTTT.

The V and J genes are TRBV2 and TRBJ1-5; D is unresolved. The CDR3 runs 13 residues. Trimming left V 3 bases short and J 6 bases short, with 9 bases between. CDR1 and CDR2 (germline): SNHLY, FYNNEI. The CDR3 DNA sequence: TGTGCCAGCAGTGAGGAAGGGAGTCAGCCCCAGCATTTT. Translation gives CASSEEGSQPQHF.

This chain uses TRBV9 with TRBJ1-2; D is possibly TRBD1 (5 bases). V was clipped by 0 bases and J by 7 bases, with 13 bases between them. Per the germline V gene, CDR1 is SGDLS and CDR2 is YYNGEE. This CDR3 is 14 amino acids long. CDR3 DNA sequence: TGTGCCAGCAGCGTAGACGGGACGTTGAGTGGCTACACCTTC. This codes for CASSVDGTLSGYTF.

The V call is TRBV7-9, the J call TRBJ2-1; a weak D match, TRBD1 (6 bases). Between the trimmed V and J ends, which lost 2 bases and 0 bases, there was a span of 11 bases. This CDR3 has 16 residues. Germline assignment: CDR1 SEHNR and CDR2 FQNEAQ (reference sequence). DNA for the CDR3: TGTGCCAGCAGCTTACTACAGGGTAGCTCCTACAATGAGCAGTTCTTC. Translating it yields CASSLLQGSSYNEQFF. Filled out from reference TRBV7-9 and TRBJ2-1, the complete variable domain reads DTGVSQNPRHKITKRGQNVTFRCDPISEHNRLYWYRQTLGQGPEFLTYFQNEAQLEKSRLLSDRFSAERPKGSFSTLEIQRTEQGDSAMYLCASSLLQGSSYNEQFFGPGTRLTVL.

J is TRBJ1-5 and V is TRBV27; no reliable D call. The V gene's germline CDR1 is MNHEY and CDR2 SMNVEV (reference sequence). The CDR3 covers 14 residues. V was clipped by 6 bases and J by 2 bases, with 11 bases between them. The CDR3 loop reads CASSPRLGNQPQHF. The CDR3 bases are TGTGCCAGCAGCCCCCGTCTCGGCAATCAGCCCCAGCATTTT.

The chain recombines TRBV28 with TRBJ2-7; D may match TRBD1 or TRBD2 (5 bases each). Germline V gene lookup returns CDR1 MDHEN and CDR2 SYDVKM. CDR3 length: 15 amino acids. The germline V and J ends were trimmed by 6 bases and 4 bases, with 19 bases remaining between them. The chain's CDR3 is CASRDSGRRNYEQYF. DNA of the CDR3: TGTGCCAGCAGGGACTCGGGACGGCGGAATTACGAGCAGTACTTC.

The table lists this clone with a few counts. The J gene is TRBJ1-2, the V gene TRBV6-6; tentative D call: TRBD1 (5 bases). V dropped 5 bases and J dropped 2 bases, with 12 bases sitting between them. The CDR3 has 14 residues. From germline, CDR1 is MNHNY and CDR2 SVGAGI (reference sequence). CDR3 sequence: CASSAGTANYGYTF. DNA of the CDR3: TGTGCCAGCAGTGCCGGGACGGCCAACTATGGCTACACCTTC.

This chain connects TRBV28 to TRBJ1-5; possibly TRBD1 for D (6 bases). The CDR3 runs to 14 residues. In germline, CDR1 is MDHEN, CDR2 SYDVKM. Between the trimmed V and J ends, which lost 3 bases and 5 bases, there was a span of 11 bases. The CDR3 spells CASSFRQGYQPQHF. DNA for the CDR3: TGTGCCAGCAGTTTCAGGCAGGGGTATCAGCCCCAGCATTTT.